The 29 T cell receptor beta chains presented below share a single source sample, sequenced in a study of T cells after posttransplantation cyclophosphamide. TCRdb keeps only in-frame clones here, not all; method: immunoSEQ multiplex PCR. The table lists some 23,000 clones, with no singletons. A marrow graft followed busulfan-fludarabine conditioning, with cyclophosphamide on days +3 and +4. The source was PBMCs, collected after allogeneic stem cell transplant with posttransplant cyclophosphamide. Receptors were obtained from a male patient aged 18 to 35 who received an allogeneic stem cell transplant from a related donor, was CMV-positive, and had no GVHD. The graft donor may account for some of the T cells.

This clone was picked up many times. The rearrangement uses TRBV15 and TRBJ2-1; a possible D gene is TRBD2 (6 bases). V gave up 1 base and J gave up 4 bases, with 11 bases separating them. CDR3 size: 15 residues. Germline assignment: CDR1 LNHNV and CDR2 YYDKDF (reference sequence). This CDR3 reads CATSRGVSGYNEQFF. CDR3 bases: TGTGCCACCAGCAGAGGGGTTAGCGGATACAATGAGCAGTTCTTC.

The rearrangement links TRBV7-9 to TRBJ2-3; 7 bases agree with TRBD1. The V gene end was trimmed by 5 bases and the J gene end by 1 base; junction bases not matched to a gene: 9. The germline gives CDR1 SEHNR, CDR2 FQNEAQ (reference sequence). The CDR3 length is 16 residues. The CDR3 loop reads CASSGPTGDGTDTQYF. CDR3 nucleotides: TGTGCCAGCAGCGGGCCAACAGGGGACGGCACAGATACGCAGTATTTT. Drawing the rest from reference TRBV7-9 and TRBJ2-3, the complete variable domain is DTGVSQNPRHKITKRGQNVTFRCDPISEHNRLYWYRQTLGQGPEFLTYFQNEAQLEKSRLLSDRFSAERPKGSFSTLEIQRTEQGDSAMYLCASSGPTGDGTDTQYFGPGTRLTVL.

This clone has at least ten counts. This chain joins TRBV15 and TRBJ2-7, with a tentative D call TRBD1 (5 bases). Germline assignment: CDR1 LNHNV and CDR2 YYDKDF (reference sequence). The CDR3 is 13 amino acids. V was cut by 8 bases and J by 4 bases, with 15 bases left in between. This CDR3 is CATAETAGYEQYF. The DNA for the CDR3 is TGTGCCACCGCGGAGACAGCTGGATACGAGCAGTACTTC.

This clone was counted many times. The chain combines TRBV18 with TRBJ2-1, with D possibly TRBD2 on 6 matching bases. The length of the CDR3 is 17 residues. The germline gives CDR1 KGHSH, CDR2 LQKENI. Trimming removed 3 bases at V and 3 bases at J, with 18 bases between. CDR3: CASSPTLAEKFYNEQFF. The CDR3 DNA is TGTGCCAGCTCACCCACCTTAGCGGAGAAATTCTACAATGAGCAGTTCTTC.

This clone showed up many times. The chain employs TRBV4-1 and TRBJ1-1, with D maybe TRBD1 (6 bases). CDR1 MGHRA and CDR2 YSYEKL come from the germline V gene. There are 14 residues in the CDR3. Trimming stripped 6 bases from V and 1 base from J, with 12 bases between. CDR3: CASRNRAKNTEAFF. The CDR3 coding sequence is TGCGCCAGCAGGAACAGGGCGAAGAACACTGAAGCTTTCTTT.

This clone appeared many times. The chain links TRBV2 to TRBJ1-4; 10 positions match TRBD1. This CDR3 has 13 amino acids. V gave up 6 bases and J gave up 8 bases; unmatched junction bases: 3. Looked up from germline, CDR1 is SNHLY and CDR2 is FYNNEI. DNA of the CDR3: TGTGCCAGCAGGGGACAGGGGAGGGAAAAACTGTTTTTT. Translating gives CASRGQGREKLFF. The whole variable domain, remainder taken from reference TRBV2 and TRBJ1-4, is EPEVTQTPSHQVTQMGQEVILRCVPISNHLYFYWYRQILGQKVEFLVSFYNNEISEKSEIFDDQFSVERPDGSNFTLKIRSTKLEDSAMYFCASRGQGREKLFFGSGTQLSVL.

There are many counts of this clone. V and J are TRBV5-6 and TRBJ1-1; perhaps TRBD1 as D (5 bases). Germline values: CDR1 SGHDT, CDR2 YYEEEE. The CDR3 is 15 amino acids. V lost 0 bases and J 4 bases, leaving 13 bases between the germline ends. The DNA of the CDR3 is TGTGCCAGCAGCTTGGGTAACGGGGGAGTCACTGAAGCTTTCTTT. This translates into CASSLGNGGVTEAFF.

This clone was seen repeatedly, ten times or more. The chain uses TRBV5-1 and TRBJ2-1; possibly TRBD1 for D (6 bases). The germline V gene has CDR1 SGHRS and CDR2 YFSETQ. The CDR3 consists of 12 residues. Deletions cut 3 bases from V and 6 bases from J, with 7 bases between. Here the CDR3 DNA reads TGCGCCAGCAGCTCGACAGGCAATGAGCAGTTCTTC. It translates to CASSSTGNEQFF.

The rearrangement links TRBV4-1 to TRBJ1-6; D unclear. The CDR3 spans 16 residues. The germline V gene has CDR1 MGHRA and CDR2 YSYEKL. V lost 0 bases and J 2 bases, leaving 8 bases between the germline ends. The CDR3 bases are TGCGCCAGCAGCCAAGAAGGGAGGGCCTATAATTCACCCCTCCACTTT. Protein: CASSQEGRAYNSPLHF.

This clone was seen ten or more times. The chain joins TRBV5-5 to TRBJ1-2, with 7 positions matching TRBD1. Trimming took 4 bases from V and 6 from J; bases not matched to a gene: 3. The CDR3 extends over 12 amino acids. The germline gives CDR1 SGHKS, CDR2 YYEKEE (reference sequence). The CDR3 DNA reads TGTGCCAGCAGCCTGACAGGGAATGGCTACACCTTC. It yields the protein CASSLTGNGYTF.

In this sample, this clone turned up many times. The chain recombines TRBV4-1 with TRBJ2-1, with D tentatively TRBD2 (5 bases). Germline V gene sequence: CDR1 MGHRA, CDR2 YSYEKL. V lost 3 bases to trimming and J lost 7 bases, with 10 bases between them. The CDR3 has 13 residues. This CDR3 is CASSHGERNEQFF. In DNA, the CDR3 is TGCGCCAGCAGCCATGGGGAGAGGAATGAGCAGTTCTTC.

This clone was found many times. J is TRBJ2-3 and V is TRBV27; D ambiguous. This CDR3 has 13 amino acids. Germline lookup yields CDR1 MNHEY and CDR2 SMNVEV (reference sequence). Between the trimmed V and J ends, which lost 5 bases and 2 bases, there was a span of 8 bases. As DNA, the CDR3 is TGTGCCAGCAGTGGGCAGAACACAGATACGCAGTATTTT. It is translated as CASSGQNTDTQYF.

Many counts were recorded for this clone. The chain couples TRBV10-3 to TRBJ2-3; D is possibly TRBD2 (6 bases). V was clipped by 3 bases and J by 3 bases, with 10 bases between them. Germline V gene data show CDR1 as ENHRY and CDR2 as SYGVKD. CDR3 length equals 14 residues. CDR3 amino acids: CAISDTGRTDTQYF. The CDR3 bases are TGTGCCATCAGTGATACCGGGAGAACAGATACGCAGTATTTT.

This clone was seen at least ten times. The rearrangement joins TRBV4-1 to TRBJ2-1; 15 bases align to TRBD2. This CDR3 has 16 residues. Germline values: CDR1 MGHRA, CDR2 YSYEKL. Trimming cost V 1 base and J 9 bases; bases outside gene matches: 4. CDR3 sequence: CASSQGGLAGGGEQFF. Here the CDR3 DNA reads TGCGCCAGCAGCCAAGGGGGACTAGCGGGAGGAGGTGAGCAGTTCTTC.

Many counts were recorded for this clone. The chain employs TRBV9 and TRBJ2-2; 8 positions agree with TRBD1. J gave up 4 bases and V 0 bases, and 5 bases lay outside the gene matches. CDR3 length equals 16 residues. Germline CDR1 reads SGDLS; CDR2 reads YYNGEE. The CDR3 loop reads CASSVARGRVTGELFF. As DNA, the CDR3 is TGTGCCAGCAGCGTAGCCAGGGGGCGGGTCACCGGGGAGCTGTTTTTT.

Ten or more counts support this clone. The chain is built from TRBV29-1 and TRBJ1-3, with TRBD1 as a possible D gene (6 bases). CDR1 SQVTM and CDR2 ANQGSEA come from the germline V gene. Between the trimmed V and J ends, which lost 6 bases and 4 bases, there was a span of 13 bases. This CDR3 is built from 13 residues. The CDR3 bases are TGCAGCGTGGTGACAGGCATAGGAAACACCATATATTTT. Its translation: CSVVTGIGNTIYF.

This clone was observed at least ten times. The chain employs TRBV7-9 and TRBJ2-7; D is possibly TRBD2 (6 bases). CDR1 SEHNR and CDR2 FQNEAQ come from the germline V gene (reference sequence). CDR3 length equals 12 residues. V was trimmed by 5 bases and J by 5 bases, leaving 10 bases between them. In DNA form, the CDR3 reads TGTGCCAGCAGCCGGGGCGGGAACGAGCAGTACTTC. Translation: CASSRGGNEQYF.

This clone has ten or more counts. CDR3 protein: CSVPGGPNTGELFF. DNA for the CDR3: TGCAGCGTCCCGGGAGGCCCAAACACCGGGGAGCTGTTTTTT. The V call is TRBV29-1, the J call TRBJ2-2; 7 nucleotides line up with TRBD2. The junction had 6 bases not matched to a gene; V was cut back by 6 bases and J by 2 bases. The germline V gene has CDR1 SQVTM and CDR2 ANQGSEA. This CDR3 has 14 residues.

Ten or more counts support this clone. The CDR3 bases are TGTGCCATCAGTCCCCGAGGGGGGGATAGCAATCAGCCCCAGCATTTT. Amino acids: CAISPRGGDSNQPQHF. V and J are TRBV10-3 and TRBJ1-5, with D tentatively TRBD1 (6 bases). The CDR3 length is 16 residues. The germline gives CDR1 ENHRY, CDR2 SYGVKD. V was cut by 5 bases and J by 0 bases, with 14 bases left in between.

The table lists this clone with many counts. CDR3 coding DNA: TGTGCCAGCAGCTTCCAGGGGCACACTGAAGCTTTCTTT. This sequence encodes CASSFQGHTEAFF. This chain connects TRBV7-8 to TRBJ1-1, with a weak D call TRBD1 (6 bases). The CDR3 extends over 13 amino acids. CDR1 and CDR2 from the germline V gene are SGHVS and FQNEAQ. With 3 bases removed from V and 3 bases from J, the gap between germline ends came to 8 bases.

This clone occurred many times. V gene TRBV4-2 combines with J gene TRBJ1-1; 9 bases map to TRBD1. CDR1 is LGHNA, CDR2 YNFKEQ, per germline. V lost 1 base and J lost 5; bases outside the gene matches: 8. The length of the CDR3 is 16 residues. CDR3 protein: CASSQVGGQGGTEAFF. CDR3 sequence (DNA): TGTGCCAGCAGCCAAGTAGGGGGACAGGGAGGAACTGAAGCTTTCTTT.

This clone has only a few counts. Its ends do not fully match the called genes, so a read error is possible. The rearrangement links TRBV14 to TRBJ2-1, with 12 bases matching TRBD2. Germline CDR1 reads SGHDN; CDR2 reads FVKESK. CDR3 length: 15 residues. The CDR3 sequence is CASSKASGGGPWMVF. The CDR3 DNA reads as TGTGCCAGCAGCAAAGCTAGCGGGGGGGGTCCGTGGATGGTCTTC.

This clone was counted many times. V usage is TRBV15 and J usage is TRBJ2-7; D gene unclear. V was shortened by 0 bases and J by 2 bases, with 14 bases between the two germline ends. Germline V gene data show CDR1 as LNHNV and CDR2 as YYDKDF (reference sequence). This CDR3 contains 16 residues. The CDR3 DNA follows: TGTGCCACCAGCAGAGATTCGTCCCGCGATCCCTACGAGCAGTACTTC. It is translated as CATSRDSSRDPYEQYF.

This clone appeared many times. This chain joins TRBV7-9 and TRBJ1-1, with 8 bases that match TRBD1. The V gene end was trimmed by 5 bases and the J gene end by 5 bases; junction bases not matched to a gene: 10. The CDR3 is 15 residues long. The germline gives CDR1 SEHNR, CDR2 FQNEAQ (reference sequence). CDR3 amino acids: CASSPSRTGRTEAFF. The CDR3 nucleotides read TGTGCCAGCAGCCCCTCCCGGACAGGGCGGACTGAAGCTTTCTTT.

The sample holds many counts of this clone. The CDR3 DNA is TGTGCCAGCAGCTTAGAGGGTCCCGACTTCCTTAATGAAAAACTGTTTTTT. It encodes CASSLEGPDFLNEKLFF. The chain employs TRBV11-2 and TRBJ1-4; the D is unclear. CDR1 and CDR2 (germline): SGHAT, FQNNGV. V was shortened by 0 bases and J by 4 bases, with 15 bases between the two germline ends. The CDR3 totals 17 residues.

This clone was picked up many times. The J gene is TRBJ1-2, the V gene TRBV5-4; 8 nucleotides align to TRBD1. The germline gives CDR1 SGHNT, CDR2 YYREEE (reference sequence). The CDR3 spans 19 residues. V shed 3 bases and J 2 bases; nucleotides not matched to a gene: 18. This CDR3 reads CASSSSAPDRGLYNYGYTF. The CDR3 DNA is TGTGCCAGCAGCTCTTCCGCGCCCGACAGGGGTCTCTACAACTATGGCTACACCTTC.

Many counts were recorded for this clone. The CDR3 loop is CASSSTSGRNIQYF. CDR3 in DNA: TGTGCCAGCAGTTCCACTAGCGGGAGAAACATTCAGTACTTC. The V call is TRBV11-1, the J call TRBJ2-4; 11 nucleotides align to TRBD2. CDR3 length equals 14 residues. The ends lost 6 bases at V and 6 bases at J; junction bases unmatched: 4. Germline assignment: CDR1 SGHAT and CDR2 FQDESV (reference sequence).

The sample holds many counts of this clone. The V and J genes are TRBV2 and TRBJ2-5; 7 bases match TRBD1. CDR1 is SNHLY and CDR2 is FYNNEI in the germline V gene. The CDR3 totals 15 residues. After removal of 4 bases from V and 2 bases from J, the junction contained 7 bases not matched to a gene. CDR3 sequence reads: CASSGLGTAQETQYF. The CDR3 nucleotides read TGTGCCAGCAGTGGGCTAGGGACAGCTCAAGAGACCCAGTACTTC.

This clone was counted ten times or more. The junction shows a germline mismatch at one end, possibly a read error. This sequence joins TRBV5-6 and TRBJ2-7, with TRBD1 matching over 9 bases. The CDR3 sequence is 12 residues long. Germline-derived CDR1 and CDR2 are SGHDT and YYEEEE. The CDR3 here is CASSLTGGEGDF. In DNA, the CDR3 is TGTGCCAGCAGTCTTACAGGGGGCGAAGGAGACTTC.